This TCR beta chain appears in the sequencing data of a study of cytomegalovirus exposure and HLA in healthy donors. Study conclusions and caveats: According to the study, approximately 150 TCR beta chains were cytomegalovirus-associated. Common viral pathogens seemed to be connected with several of the most significant clusters, according to a later analysis. Some V segments, TRBV6-2 and TRBV6-3 among them, were indistinguishable and were therefore excluded.

As to this clone: Its matching antigen is unknown.

This CDR3 has 13 amino acids. Germline V CDR1 and CDR2: WSHSY, SAAADI. The V end lost 5 bases, the J end lost 5 bases, and 9 bases lay between the germline ends. Primers for the PCR totalled 60 Vbeta and 13 Jbeta. Libraries were prepared by immunoSEQ multiplex PCR; TCRdb keeps only in-frame clonotypes and omits some of them. The table lists around 100,000 clones, roughly three quarters of them singletons. Sequencing input: PBMCs. This chain links TRBV10-2 with TRBJ1-4; TRBD1 might be the D (5 bases). This TCR came from a woman aged 60-75 years in good health and CMV-seropositive. The CDR3 DNA follows: TGCGCCAGCAGTAGGGGCTGGAATGAAAAACTGTTTTTT. Translated, it gives CASSRGWNEKLFF.